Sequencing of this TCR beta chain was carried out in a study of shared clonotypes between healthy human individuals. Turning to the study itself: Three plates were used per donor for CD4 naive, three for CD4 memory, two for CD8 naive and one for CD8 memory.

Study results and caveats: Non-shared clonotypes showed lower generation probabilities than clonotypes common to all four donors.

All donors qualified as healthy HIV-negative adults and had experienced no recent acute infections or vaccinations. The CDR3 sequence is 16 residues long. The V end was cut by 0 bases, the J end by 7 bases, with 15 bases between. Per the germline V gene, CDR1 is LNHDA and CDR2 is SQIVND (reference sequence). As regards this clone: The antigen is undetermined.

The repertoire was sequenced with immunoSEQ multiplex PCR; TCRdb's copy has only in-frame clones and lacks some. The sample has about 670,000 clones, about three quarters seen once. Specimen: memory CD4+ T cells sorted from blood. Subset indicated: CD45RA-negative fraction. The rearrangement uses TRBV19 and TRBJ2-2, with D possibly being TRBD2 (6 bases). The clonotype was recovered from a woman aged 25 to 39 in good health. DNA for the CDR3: TGTGCCAGTAGTATAGACGCGGGATTCGGCGGCGGGGAGCTGTTTTTT. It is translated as CASSIDAGFGGGELFF.